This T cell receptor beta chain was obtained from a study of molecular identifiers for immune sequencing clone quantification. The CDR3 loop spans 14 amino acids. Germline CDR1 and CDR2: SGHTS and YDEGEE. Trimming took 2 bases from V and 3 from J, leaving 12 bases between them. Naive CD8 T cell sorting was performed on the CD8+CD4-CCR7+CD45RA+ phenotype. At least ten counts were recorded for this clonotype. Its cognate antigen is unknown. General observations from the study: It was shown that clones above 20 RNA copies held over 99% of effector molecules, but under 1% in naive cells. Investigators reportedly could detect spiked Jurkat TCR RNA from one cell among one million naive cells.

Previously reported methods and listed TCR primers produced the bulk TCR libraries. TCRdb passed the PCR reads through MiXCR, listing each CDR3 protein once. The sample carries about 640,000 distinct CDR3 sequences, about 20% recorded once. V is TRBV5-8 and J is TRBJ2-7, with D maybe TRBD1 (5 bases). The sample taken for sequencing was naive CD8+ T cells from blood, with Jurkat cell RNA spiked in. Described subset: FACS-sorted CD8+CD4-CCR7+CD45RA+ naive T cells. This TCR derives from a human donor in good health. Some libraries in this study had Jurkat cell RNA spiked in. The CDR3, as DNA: TGTGCCAGCAGCTTCACCGACAGAGTCTACGAGCAGTACTTC. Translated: CASSFTDRVYEQYF.